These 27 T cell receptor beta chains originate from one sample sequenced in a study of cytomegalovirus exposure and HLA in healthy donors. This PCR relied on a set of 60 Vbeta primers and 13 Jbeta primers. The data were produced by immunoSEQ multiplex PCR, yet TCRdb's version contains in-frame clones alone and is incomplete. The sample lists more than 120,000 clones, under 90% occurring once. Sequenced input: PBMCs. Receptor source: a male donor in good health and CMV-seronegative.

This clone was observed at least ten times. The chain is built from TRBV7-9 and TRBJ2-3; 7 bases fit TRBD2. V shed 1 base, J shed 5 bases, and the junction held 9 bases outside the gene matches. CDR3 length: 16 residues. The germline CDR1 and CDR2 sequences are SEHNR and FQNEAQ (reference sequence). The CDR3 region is CASSLDGGRAVDTQYF. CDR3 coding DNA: TGTGCCAGCAGCTTAGACGGTGGGAGGGCCGTAGATACGCAGTATTTT.

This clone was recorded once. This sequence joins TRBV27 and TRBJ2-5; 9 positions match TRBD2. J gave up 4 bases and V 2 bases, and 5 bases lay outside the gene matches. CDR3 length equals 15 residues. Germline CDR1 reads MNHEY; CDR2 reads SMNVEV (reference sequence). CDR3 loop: CASSLQAGGGETQYF. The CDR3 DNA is TGTGCCAGCAGTTTACAAGCGGGGGGCGGAGAGACCCAGTACTTC.

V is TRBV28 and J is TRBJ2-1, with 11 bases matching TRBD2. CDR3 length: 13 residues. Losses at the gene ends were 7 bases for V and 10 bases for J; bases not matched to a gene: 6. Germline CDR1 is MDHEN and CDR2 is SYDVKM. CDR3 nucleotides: TGTGCCAGCATGGATCTAGCGGGAGGCGAGCAGTTCTTC. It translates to CASMDLAGGEQFF.

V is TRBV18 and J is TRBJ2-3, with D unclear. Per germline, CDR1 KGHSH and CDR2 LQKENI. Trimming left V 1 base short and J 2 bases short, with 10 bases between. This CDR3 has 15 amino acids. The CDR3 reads CASSPLDQDTDTQYF. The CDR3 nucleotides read TGTGCCAGCTCACCACTTGACCAGGACACAGATACGCAGTATTTT.

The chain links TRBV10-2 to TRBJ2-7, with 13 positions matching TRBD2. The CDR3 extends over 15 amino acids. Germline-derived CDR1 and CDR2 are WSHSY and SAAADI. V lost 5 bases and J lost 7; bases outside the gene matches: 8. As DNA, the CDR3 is TGCGCCAGCAGTAAACTAGCGGGAGGGCCGAGAGAGCAGTACTTC. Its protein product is CASSKLAGGPREQYF.

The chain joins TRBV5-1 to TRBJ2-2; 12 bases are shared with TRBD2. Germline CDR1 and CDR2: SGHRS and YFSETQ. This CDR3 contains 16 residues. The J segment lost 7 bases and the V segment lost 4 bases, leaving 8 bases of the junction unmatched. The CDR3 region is CASSPRLAGVVGELFF. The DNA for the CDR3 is TGCGCCAGCAGCCCCAGACTAGCGGGAGTTGTCGGGGAGCTGTTTTTT.

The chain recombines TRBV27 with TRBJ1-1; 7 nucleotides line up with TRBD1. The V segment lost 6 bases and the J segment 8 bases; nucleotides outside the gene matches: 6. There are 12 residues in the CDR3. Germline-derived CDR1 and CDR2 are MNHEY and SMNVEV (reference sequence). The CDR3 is CASSYNRGEAFF. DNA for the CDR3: TGTGCCAGCAGCTACAACAGGGGAGAAGCTTTCTTT.

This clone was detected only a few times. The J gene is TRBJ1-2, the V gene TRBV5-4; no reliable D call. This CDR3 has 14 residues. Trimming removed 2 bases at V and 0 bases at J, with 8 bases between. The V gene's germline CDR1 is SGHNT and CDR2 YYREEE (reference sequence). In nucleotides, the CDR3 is TGTGCCAGCAGCTTTGAGGTTACTAACTATGGCTACACCTTC. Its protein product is CASSFEVTNYGYTF.

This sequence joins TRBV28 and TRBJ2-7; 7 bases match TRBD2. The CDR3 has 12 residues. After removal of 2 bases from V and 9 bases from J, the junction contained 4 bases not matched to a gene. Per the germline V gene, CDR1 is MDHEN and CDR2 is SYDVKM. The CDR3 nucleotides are TGTGCCAGCAGTTTAGCAGGGAGGGCGCAGTACTTC. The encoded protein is CASSLAGRAQYF. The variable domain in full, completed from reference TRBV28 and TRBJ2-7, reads DVKVTQSSRYLVKRTGEKVFLECVQDMDHENMFWYRQDPGLGLRLIYFSYDVKMKEKGDIPEGYSVSREKKERFSLILESASTNQTSMYLCASSLAGRAQYFGPGTRLTVT.

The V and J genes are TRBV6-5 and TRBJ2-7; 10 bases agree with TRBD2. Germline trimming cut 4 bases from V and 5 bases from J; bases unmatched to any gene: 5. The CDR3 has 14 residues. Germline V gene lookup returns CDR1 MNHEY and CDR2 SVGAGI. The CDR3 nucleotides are TGTGCCAGCAGTTTCTCTAGCGGGGGAAACGAGCAGTACTTC. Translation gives CASSFSSGGNEQYF.

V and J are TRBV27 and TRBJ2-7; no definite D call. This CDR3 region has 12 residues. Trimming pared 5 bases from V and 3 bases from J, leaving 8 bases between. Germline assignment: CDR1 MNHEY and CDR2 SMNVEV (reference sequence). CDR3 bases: TGTGCCAGCAGTCTAGACGGCTACGAGCAGTACTTC. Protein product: CASSLDGYEQYF.

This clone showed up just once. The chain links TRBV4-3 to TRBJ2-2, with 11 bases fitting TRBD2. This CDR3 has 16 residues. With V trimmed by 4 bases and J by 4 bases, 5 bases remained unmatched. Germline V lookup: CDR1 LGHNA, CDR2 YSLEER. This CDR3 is CASSPLAGDVTGELFF. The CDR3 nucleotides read TGCGCCAGCAGCCCACTAGCGGGAGACGTCACCGGGGAGCTGTTTTTT.

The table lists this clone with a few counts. The CDR3 loop is CASSQDSPNTGELFF. The CDR3 DNA sequence: TGCGCCAGCAGCCAAGATAGCCCGAACACCGGGGAGCTGTTTTTT. The chain has TRBV4-3 and TRBJ2-2, with no clear D. Germline values: CDR1 LGHNA, CDR2 YSLEER. Between the trimmed V and J ends, which lost 0 bases and 0 bases, there was a span of 5 bases. The CDR3 spans 15 residues.

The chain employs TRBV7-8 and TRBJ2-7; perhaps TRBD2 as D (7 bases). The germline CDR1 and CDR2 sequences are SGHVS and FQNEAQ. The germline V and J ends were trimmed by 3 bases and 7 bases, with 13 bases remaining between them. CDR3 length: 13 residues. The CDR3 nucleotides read TGTGCCAGCAGCTTGGGGGGGCATTGGGAGCAGTACTTC. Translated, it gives CASSLGGHWEQYF.

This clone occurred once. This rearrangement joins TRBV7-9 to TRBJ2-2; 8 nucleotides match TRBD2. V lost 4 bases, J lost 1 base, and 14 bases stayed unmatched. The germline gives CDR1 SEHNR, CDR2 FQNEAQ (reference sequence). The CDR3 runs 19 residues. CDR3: CASSSKTKLAALNTGELFF. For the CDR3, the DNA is TGTGCCAGCAGCTCGAAAACCAAACTAGCGGCTTTGAACACCGGGGAGCTGTTTTTT.

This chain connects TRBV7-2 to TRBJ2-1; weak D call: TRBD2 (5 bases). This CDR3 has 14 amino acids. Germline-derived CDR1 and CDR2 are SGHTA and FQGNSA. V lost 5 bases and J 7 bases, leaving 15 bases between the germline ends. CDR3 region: CASSAGLRRNEQFF. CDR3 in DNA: TGTGCCAGCAGCGCCGGCCTAAGGAGGAATGAGCAGTTCTTC.

This CDR3 is CASSATGRGPLGTQYF. For the CDR3, the DNA is TGTGCCAGCAGCGCCACAGGCAGGGGCCCCCTGGGGACCCAGTACTTC. V is TRBV9 and J is TRBJ2-5; a weak D match, TRBD1 (6 bases). Germline CDR1 is SGDLS and CDR2 is YYNGEE. The CDR3 runs 16 residues. Trimming pared 3 bases from V and 7 bases from J, leaving 22 bases between.

The CDR3 nucleotides are TGTGCCAGCAGCTTACCCCAATCCGAAGCTTTCTTT. Translated: CASSLPQSEAFF. The V call is TRBV7-9, the J call TRBJ1-1; D unclear. This CDR3 comprises 12 residues. Between the trimmed V and J ends, which lost 2 bases and 8 bases, there was a span of 9 bases. CDR1 SEHNR and CDR2 FQNEAQ come from the germline V gene (reference sequence).

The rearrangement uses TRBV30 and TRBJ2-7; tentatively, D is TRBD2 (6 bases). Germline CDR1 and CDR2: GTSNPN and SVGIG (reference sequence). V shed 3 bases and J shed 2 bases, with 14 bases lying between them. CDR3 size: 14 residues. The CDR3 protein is CAWRQAGSPYEQYF. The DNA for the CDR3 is TGTGCCTGGAGGCAAGCGGGCTCACCCTACGAGCAGTACTTC.

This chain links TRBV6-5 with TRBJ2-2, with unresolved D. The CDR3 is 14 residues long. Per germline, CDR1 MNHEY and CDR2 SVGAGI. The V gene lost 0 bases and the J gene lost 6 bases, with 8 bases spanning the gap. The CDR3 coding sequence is TGTGCCAGCAGTTACTCGGCGGAAGCCGGGGAGCTGTTTTTT. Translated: CASSYSAEAGELFF.

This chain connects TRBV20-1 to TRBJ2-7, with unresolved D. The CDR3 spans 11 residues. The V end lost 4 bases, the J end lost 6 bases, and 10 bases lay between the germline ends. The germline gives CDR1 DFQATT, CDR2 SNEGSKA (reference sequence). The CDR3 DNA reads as TGCAGTGCTATTTTCCACTCCGAGCAGTACTTC. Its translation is CSAIFHSEQYF.

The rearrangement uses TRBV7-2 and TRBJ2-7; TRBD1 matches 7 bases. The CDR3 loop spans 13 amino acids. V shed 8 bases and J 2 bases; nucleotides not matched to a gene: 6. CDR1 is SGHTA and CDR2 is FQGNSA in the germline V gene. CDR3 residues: CASAQGRPYEQYF. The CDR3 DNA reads TGTGCCAGCGCACAGGGGAGACCCTACGAGCAGTACTTC.

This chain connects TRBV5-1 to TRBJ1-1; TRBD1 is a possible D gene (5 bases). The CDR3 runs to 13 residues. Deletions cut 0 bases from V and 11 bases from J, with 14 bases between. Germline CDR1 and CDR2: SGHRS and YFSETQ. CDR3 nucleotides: TGCGCCAGCAGCTTGGCTGGGGGGGAATTGGCTTTCTTT. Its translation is CASSLAGGELAFF.

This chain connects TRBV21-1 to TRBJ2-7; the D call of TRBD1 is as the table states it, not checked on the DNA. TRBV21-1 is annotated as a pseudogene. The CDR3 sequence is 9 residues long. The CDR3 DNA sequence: TGTGCCACCCAATACGAGCAGTACTTC. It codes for CATQYEQYF.

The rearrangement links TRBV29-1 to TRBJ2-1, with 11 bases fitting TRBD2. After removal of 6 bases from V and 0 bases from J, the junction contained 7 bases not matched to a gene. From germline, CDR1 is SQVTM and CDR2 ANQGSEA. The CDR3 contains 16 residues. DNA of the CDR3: TGCAGCGTAAGACTAGCGGGGACTATCTCCTACAATGAGCAGTTCTTC. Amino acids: CSVRLAGTISYNEQFF.

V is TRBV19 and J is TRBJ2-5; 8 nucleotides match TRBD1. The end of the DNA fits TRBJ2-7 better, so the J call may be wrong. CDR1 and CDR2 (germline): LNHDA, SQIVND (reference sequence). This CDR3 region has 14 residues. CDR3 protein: CASSDRGGPYEQYF. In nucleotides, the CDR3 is TGTGCCAGTAGTGACAGGGGAGGCCCCTACGAGCAGTACTTC.

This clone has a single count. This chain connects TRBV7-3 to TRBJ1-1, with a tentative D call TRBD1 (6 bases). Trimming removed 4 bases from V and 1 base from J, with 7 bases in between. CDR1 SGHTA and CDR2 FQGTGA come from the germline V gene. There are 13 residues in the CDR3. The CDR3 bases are TGTGCCAGCAGCTGGACAGAGAACACTGAAGCTTTCTTT. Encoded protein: CASSWTENTEAFF.